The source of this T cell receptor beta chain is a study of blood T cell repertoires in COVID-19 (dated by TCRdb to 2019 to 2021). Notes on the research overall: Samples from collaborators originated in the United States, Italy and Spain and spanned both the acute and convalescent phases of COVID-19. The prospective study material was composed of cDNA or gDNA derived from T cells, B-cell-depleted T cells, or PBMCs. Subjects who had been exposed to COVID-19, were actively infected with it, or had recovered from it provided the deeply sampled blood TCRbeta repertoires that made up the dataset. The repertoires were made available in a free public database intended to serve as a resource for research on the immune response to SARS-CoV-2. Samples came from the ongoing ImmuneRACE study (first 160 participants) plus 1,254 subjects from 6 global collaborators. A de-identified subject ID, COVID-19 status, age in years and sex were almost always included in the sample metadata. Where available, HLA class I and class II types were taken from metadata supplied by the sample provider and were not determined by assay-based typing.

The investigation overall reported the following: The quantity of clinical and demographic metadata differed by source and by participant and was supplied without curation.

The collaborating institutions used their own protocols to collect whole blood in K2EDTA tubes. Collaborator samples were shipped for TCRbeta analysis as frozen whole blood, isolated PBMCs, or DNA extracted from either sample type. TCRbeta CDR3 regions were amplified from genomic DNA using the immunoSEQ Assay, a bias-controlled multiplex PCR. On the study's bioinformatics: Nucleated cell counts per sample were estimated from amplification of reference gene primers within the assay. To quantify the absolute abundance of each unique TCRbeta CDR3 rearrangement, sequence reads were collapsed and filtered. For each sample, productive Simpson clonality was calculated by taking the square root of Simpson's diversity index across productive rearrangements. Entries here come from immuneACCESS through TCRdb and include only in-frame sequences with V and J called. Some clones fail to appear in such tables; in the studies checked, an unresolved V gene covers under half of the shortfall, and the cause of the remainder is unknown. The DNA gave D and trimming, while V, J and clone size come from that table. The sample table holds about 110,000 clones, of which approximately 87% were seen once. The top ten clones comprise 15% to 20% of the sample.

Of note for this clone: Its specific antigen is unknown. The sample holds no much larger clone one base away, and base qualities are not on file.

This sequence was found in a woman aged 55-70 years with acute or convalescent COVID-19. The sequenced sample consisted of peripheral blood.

CDR3 sequence: CASRLTGSREKLFF. The DNA sequence is TGTGCCAGCAGATTGACAGGTTCGCGAGAAAAACTGTTTTTT. The sequence is built from TRBV28 and TRBJ1-4; perhaps TRBD1 is the D gene, with 6 bases matching. Deletion took 6 bases off V and 8 bases off J, with a span of 16 bases between the germline ends. The germline V gene supplies CDR1 MDHEN and CDR2 SYDVKM. The CDR3 numbers 14 residues from cysteine through phenylalanine. Only CDR3 DNA is held: 42 bases, read in frame from base 1.